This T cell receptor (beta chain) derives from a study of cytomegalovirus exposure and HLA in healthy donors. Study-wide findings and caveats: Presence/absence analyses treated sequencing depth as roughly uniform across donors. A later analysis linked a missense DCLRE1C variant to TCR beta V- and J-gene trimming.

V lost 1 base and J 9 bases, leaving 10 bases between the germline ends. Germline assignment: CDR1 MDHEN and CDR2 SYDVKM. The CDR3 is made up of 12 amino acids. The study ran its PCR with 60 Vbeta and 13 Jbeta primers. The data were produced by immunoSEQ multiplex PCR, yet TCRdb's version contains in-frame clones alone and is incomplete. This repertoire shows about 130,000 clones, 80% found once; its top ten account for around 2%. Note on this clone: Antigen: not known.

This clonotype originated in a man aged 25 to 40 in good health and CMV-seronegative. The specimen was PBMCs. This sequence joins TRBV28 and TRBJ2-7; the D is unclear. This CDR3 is CASSLYPPGQYF. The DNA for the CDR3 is TGTGCCAGCAGTTTATACCCCCCGGGGCAGTACTTC.